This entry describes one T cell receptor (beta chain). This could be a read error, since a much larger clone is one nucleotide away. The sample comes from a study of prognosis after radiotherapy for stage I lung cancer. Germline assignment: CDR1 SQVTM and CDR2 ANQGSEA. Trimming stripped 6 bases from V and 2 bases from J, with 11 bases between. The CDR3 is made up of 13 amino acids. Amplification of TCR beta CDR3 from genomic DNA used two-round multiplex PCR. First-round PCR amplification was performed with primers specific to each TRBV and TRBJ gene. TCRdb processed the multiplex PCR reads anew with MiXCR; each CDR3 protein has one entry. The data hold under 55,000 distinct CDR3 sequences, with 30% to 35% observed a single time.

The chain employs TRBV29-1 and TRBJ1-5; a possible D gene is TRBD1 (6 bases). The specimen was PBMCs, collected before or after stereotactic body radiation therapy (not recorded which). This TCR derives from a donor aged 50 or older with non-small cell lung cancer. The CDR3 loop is CSVFPGGNQPQHF. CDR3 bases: TGCAGCGTCTTCCCAGGGGGCAATCAGCCCCAGCATTTT.